The next 27 T cell receptor beta chains were all read from a single sample in a study of response to subunit inactivated influenza vaccine. MiXCR was run by TCRdb on the RT-PCR reads, yielding one entry per CDR3 protein. The sample lists 500,000 to 750,000 distinct CDR3 sequences; about 14% were seen once. This specimen consisted of PBMCs from blood, obtained 12 days after vaccination. The receptors here all came from a man between 50 and 59 years old who received an inactivated influenza vaccine.

V usage is TRBV2 and J usage is TRBJ2-7, with D perhaps TRBD1 (6 bases). This CDR3 has 13 amino acids. The germline gives CDR1 SNHLY, CDR2 FYNNEI. Trimming stripped 5 bases from V and 2 bases from J, with 10 bases between. DNA for the CDR3: TGTGCCAGCAGTAGGGACAATACCTACGAGCAGTACTTC. Translated: CASSRDNTYEQYF.

This chain joins TRBV12-3 or TRBV12-4 and TRBJ2-5; tentative D call: TRBD2 (5 bases). There are 13 residues in the CDR3. The V end was cut by 3 bases, the J end by 3 bases, with 8 bases between. The CDR3 DNA sequence: TGTGCCAGCAGTTTTGGACTGGAAGAGACCCAGTACTTC. Translation gives CASSFGLEETQYF.

This chain joins TRBV20-1 and TRBJ2-7; 11 bases match TRBD1. Germline values: CDR1 DFQATT, CDR2 SNEGSKA (reference sequence). Trimming at V came to 3 bases and at J to 6 bases, leaving 7 bases not matched to a gene. The CDR3 consists of 14 residues. The CDR3 loop is CSASPWDRGSEQYF. The CDR3 DNA sequence: TGCAGTGCTAGCCCCTGGGACAGGGGGTCCGAGCAGTACTTC.

This clonotype appeared many times. V and J are TRBV29-1 and TRBJ2-1; tentatively, D is TRBD2 (5 bases). Looked up from germline, CDR1 is SQVTM and CDR2 is ANQGSEA. Trimming cost V 1 base and J 6 bases, with 19 bases left between them. The CDR3 loop spans 16 amino acids. CDR3 DNA sequence: TGCAGCGTTGAAGCTTCAAGCGGTGCTTCTCTCAATGAGCAGTTCTTC. Translating it yields CSVEASSGASLNEQFF.

This clonotype was counted at least ten times. The chain combines TRBV12-3 or TRBV12-4 with TRBJ2-7, with D perhaps TRBD2 (6 bases). This CDR3 contains 13 residues. The germline V and J ends were trimmed by 4 bases and 4 bases, with 11 bases remaining between them. In DNA form, the CDR3 reads TGTGCCAGCAGTTCCGGGGGTTCGTACGAGCAGTACTTC. Its translation is CASSSGGSYEQYF.

The rearrangement links TRBV4-1 to TRBJ2-5; 9 bases are shared with TRBD1. Germline CDR1 is MGHRA and CDR2 is YSYEKL. The CDR3 has 15 amino acids. Trimming took 6 bases from V and 2 from J; bases not matched to a gene: 7. The CDR3, as DNA: TGCGCCAGCAGACCGGACAGGGGATTACAAGAGACCCAGTACTTC. Residues: CASRPDRGLQETQYF.

This clonotype came up a few times. In DNA, the CDR3 is TGTGCCAGCAGTTACTCGTATGGGGACAGGGCCTACGAGCAGTACTTC. This encodes CASSYSYGDRAYEQYF. J is TRBJ2-7 and V is TRBV6-5, with 9 bases that match TRBD1. Germline values: CDR1 MNHEY, CDR2 SVGAGI. There are 16 residues in the CDR3. V gave up 0 bases and J gave up 2 bases; unmatched junction bases: 5.

This clonotype showed up just a few times. The chain employs TRBV7-2 and TRBJ2-7; D unclear. The germline V and J ends were trimmed by 1 base and 3 bases, with 10 bases remaining between them. This CDR3 has 14 amino acids. Germline assignment: CDR1 SGHTA and CDR2 FQGNSA. CDR3 sequence: CASSLVPTGYEQYF. CDR3 DNA: TGTGCCAGCAGCTTAGTCCCTACGGGCTACGAGCAGTACTTC.

This chain connects TRBV11-2 to TRBJ2-7, with 7 bases fitting TRBD1. The V segment lost 5 bases and the J segment 2 bases; nucleotides outside the gene matches: 6. This CDR3 contains 14 residues. The germline gives CDR1 SGHAT, CDR2 FQNNGV. For the CDR3, the DNA is TGTGCCAGCAGCCCCAGGACAGGCCCCTACGAGCAGTACTTC. Protein product: CASSPRTGPYEQYF.

This chain uses TRBV10-2 with TRBJ2-5; D may be TRBD2 (6 bases). CDR3 size: 13 residues. Looked up from germline, CDR1 is WSHSY and CDR2 is SAAADI. Trimming removed 2 bases from V and 3 bases from J, with 7 bases in between. The CDR3 DNA reads as TGCGCCAGCAGTGAGGGAGGGGAAGAGACCCAGTACTTC. This encodes CASSEGGEETQYF.

In DNA, the CDR3 is TGTGCTAGTGGTTTGGGCCACCCTAACACTGAAGCTTTCTTT. Translated, it gives CASGLGHPNTEAFF. V gene TRBV12-5 combines with J gene TRBJ1-1; no clear D gene. CDR3 length: 14 amino acids. Germline values: CDR1 LGHNT, CDR2 FRNRAP. V shed 1 base and J shed 2 bases, with 8 bases lying between them.

This clonotype was recorded a few times. The chain uses TRBV28 and TRBJ2-3; 8 nucleotides align to TRBD1. This CDR3 region has 14 residues. Germline assignment: CDR1 MDHEN and CDR2 SYDVKM. V gave up 8 bases and J gave up 2 bases; unmatched junction bases: 6. The CDR3 nucleotides read TGTGCCAGCCTGACAGGGGACAACACAGATACGCAGTATTTT. Its protein is CASLTGDNTDTQYF.

This clonotype was counted only a few times. The chain is built from TRBV7-2 and TRBJ2-3; perhaps TRBD2 as D (6 bases). Germline V CDR1 and CDR2: SGHTA, FQGNSA. V shed 3 bases and J shed 1 base, with 11 bases lying between them. This CDR3 is built from 15 residues. CDR3 DNA: TGTGCCAGCAGCTTCCAAGCGGGCGGCACAGATACGCAGTATTTT. Residues: CASSFQAGGTDTQYF.

This clonotype was observed a handful of times. This sequence joins TRBV2 and TRBJ2-5; the match to TRBD1 covers 8 bases. Germline values: CDR1 SNHLY, CDR2 FYNNEI. CDR3 length: 14 amino acids. V lost 4 bases, J lost 7 bases, and 8 bases stayed unmatched. The CDR3 region has the DNA TGTGCCAGCAGTGGGACAGGGACCCCGGGGACCCAGTACTTC. Protein product: CASSGTGTPGTQYF.

This clonotype has only a few counts. V usage is TRBV20-1 and J usage is TRBJ2-7; 9 bases line up with TRBD1. The CDR3 sequence is 13 residues long. The germline V gene has CDR1 DFQATT and CDR2 SNEGSKA (reference sequence). After removal of 5 bases from V and 4 bases from J, the junction contained 6 bases not matched to a gene. The CDR3 bases are TGCAGTGCTTCTGGGACAGGGACTTACGAGCAGTACTTC. Its translation: CSASGTGTYEQYF.

This clonotype has just a few counts. The chain recombines TRBV20-1 with TRBJ2-5, with D possibly TRBD1 on 6 matching bases. Trimming removed 3 bases from V and 10 bases from J, with 18 bases in between. Looked up from germline, CDR1 is DFQATT and CDR2 is SNEGSKA (reference sequence). The CDR3 is 13 amino acids. The CDR3, as DNA: TGCAGTGCTAGGGACAGCAAAGATGGGAACCAGTACTTC. This translates into CSARDSKDGNQYF.

The table lists this clonotype with a few counts. The chain employs TRBV23-1 and TRBJ2-1, with TRBD1 matching over 10 bases. TRBV23-1 is an ORF; its function is uncertain. The CDR3 sequence is 14 residues long. J was trimmed by 8 bases and V by 9 bases; bases with no gene match: 10. The CDR3 protein is CASPTGGQFDEQFF. The CDR3 DNA is TGCGCCAGTCCGACAGGGGGCCAATTCGATGAGCAGTTCTTC.

This clonotype was found a few times. The V and J genes are TRBV7-2 and TRBJ1-2; a possible D gene is TRBD1 (5 bases). V gave up 1 base and J gave up 4 bases, with 10 bases separating them. The germline CDR1 and CDR2 sequences are SGHTA and FQGNSA. There are 14 residues in the CDR3. In DNA form, the CDR3 reads TGTGCCAGCAGCTTAGAGGCAGGGCGCTATGGCTACACCTTC. Translation: CASSLEAGRYGYTF. Looking up the rest from reference TRBV7-2 and TRBJ1-2 gives the full variable domain: GAGVSQSPSNKVTEKGKDVELRCDPISGHTALYWYRQSLGQGLEFLIYFQGNSAPDKSGLPSDRFSAERTGGSVSTLTIQRTQQEDSAVYLCASSLEAGRYGYTFGSGTRLTVV.

In its sample, this clonotype was seen a few times. This chain joins TRBV20-1 and TRBJ2-3, with D hard to call. The CDR3 runs 14 residues. V was clipped by 6 bases and J by 2 bases, with 15 bases between them. Germline CDR1 DFQATT, CDR2 SNEGSKA (reference sequence). CDR3 protein: CSATGPLPTDTQYF. The CDR3 DNA sequence: TGCAGTGCCACCGGGCCCCTCCCCACAGATACGCAGTATTTT.

The rearrangement joins TRBV12-3 or TRBV12-4 to TRBJ1-6, with TRBD1 matching over 7 bases. V lost 2 bases, J lost 8 bases, and 3 bases stayed unmatched. The CDR3 runs to 14 residues. The CDR3 protein is CASSLRQGDSPLHF. In DNA form, the CDR3 reads TGTGCCAGCAGTTTAAGACAGGGAGATTCACCCCTCCACTTT.

V gene TRBV12-3 or TRBV12-4 combines with J gene TRBJ1-5, with D possibly being TRBD1 (6 bases). The CDR3 covers 16 residues. Trimming pared 7 bases from V and 3 bases from J, leaving 19 bases between. This chain's CDR3 is CASNTGGAGPNQPQHF. Here the CDR3 DNA reads TGTGCCAGCAACACCGGGGGCGCGGGGCCCAATCAGCCCCAGCATTTT.

This clonotype was seen many times. The rearrangement links TRBV29-1 to TRBJ1-2; 9 positions agree with TRBD1. Germline CDR1 and CDR2: SQVTM and ANQGSEA. CDR3 length: 14 amino acids. Trimming cost V 6 bases and J 4 bases; bases outside gene matches: 9. The CDR3 sequence is CSVPRQGGSYGYTF. CDR3 coding DNA: TGCAGCGTACCCAGACAGGGGGGTAGCTATGGCTACACCTTC.

This clonotype was picked up a small number of times. The chain recombines TRBV29-1 with TRBJ2-3; TRBD1 is a possible D gene (6 bases). With 6 bases removed from V and 0 bases from J, the gap between germline ends came to 13 bases. Looked up from germline, CDR1 is SQVTM and CDR2 is ANQGSEA. There are 14 residues in the CDR3. This CDR3 is CSVDRDISTDTQYF. The DNA for the CDR3 is TGCAGCGTAGACCGGGACATTAGCACAGATACGCAGTATTTT.

The rearrangement links TRBV7-9 to TRBJ2-1; the match to TRBD2 covers 7 bases. Germline loops: CDR1 SEHNR, CDR2 FQNEAQ (reference sequence). The J segment lost 5 bases and the V segment lost 2 bases, leaving 12 bases of the junction unmatched. CDR3 length: 17 amino acids. The CDR3: CASSLSLAEERNNEQFF. CDR3 sequence (DNA): TGTGCCAGCAGCTTAAGCCTAGCGGAGGAGAGAAACAATGAGCAGTTCTTC. Based on the CDR3 plus reference TRBV7-9 and TRBJ2-1, the full variable domain is DTGVSQNPRHKITKRGQNVTFRCDPISEHNRLYWYRQTLGQGPEFLTYFQNEAQLEKSRLLSDRFSAERPKGSFSTLEIQRTEQGDSAMYLCASSLSLAEERNNEQFFGPGTRLTVL.

The rearrangement joins TRBV6-1 to TRBJ2-7; D ambiguous. Trimming took 8 bases from V and 2 from J, leaving 16 bases between them. CDR3 size: 14 residues. CDR1 and CDR2 from the germline V gene are MNHNS and SASEGT. CDR3 in DNA: TGTGCCAGCGCGATGATGGGGTTCGCCTACGAGCAGTACTTC. Amino acids: CASAMMGFAYEQYF.

This clonotype was picked up many times. The V and J genes are TRBV11-2 and TRBJ2-1; 15 bases map to TRBD2. V lost 4 bases, J lost 7 bases, and 11 bases stayed unmatched. The CDR3 extends over 18 amino acids. CDR1 is SGHAT, CDR2 FQNNGV, per germline. The CDR3 DNA follows: TGTGCCAGCAGCTGGGCCCCGGGACTAGCGGGAGGCCGAAATGAGCAGTTCTTC. Translation gives CASSWAPGLAGGRNEQFF.

The chain couples TRBV7-2 to TRBJ2-7; the match to TRBD2 covers 9 bases. The junction had 5 bases not matched to a gene; V was cut back by 3 bases and J by 2 bases. Per the germline V gene, CDR1 is SGHTA and CDR2 is FQGNSA. The CDR3 has 15 amino acids. The CDR3 is CASSLIAGAAYEQYF. CDR3 nucleotide sequence: TGTGCCAGCAGCTTGATAGCGGGGGCCGCCTACGAGCAGTACTTC.